The clone carrying this TCR beta chain has only one observation. The data stem from a study of blood T cell repertoires in COVID-19. Study overall: Sites across the United States, Italy and Spain contributed samples from acute and convalescent COVID-19. PBMCs, B-cell-depleted T cells, or T cells were the source of the cDNA or gDNA that made up the material.

Authors' processing steps: Estimates of nucleated cell counts were drawn from the amplification of reference gene primers. Here immunoSEQ multiplex PCR was the method, and the copy in TCRdb shows in-frame clones only, minus some. V and J calls and clone size are as listed in that table; D and trimming were resolved from the DNA. This table has around 200,000 clones, approximately 91% appearing once. This CDR3 is 16 amino acids long. Germline V gene sequence: CDR1 LNHNV, CDR2 YYDKDF (reference sequence). V shed 0 bases and J 7 bases; nucleotides not matched to a gene: 9. Material: peripheral blood. This TCR was sampled from a man aged 40-49 years with acute or convalescent COVID-19. The chain joins TRBV15 to TRBJ2-7; 10 bases line up with TRBD2. DNA of the CDR3: TGTGCCACCAGCAGAGATCGAGCGGGAGGGCCGAGGGAGCAGTACTTC. Its protein is CATSRDRAGGPREQYF.